The 2 T cell receptor beta chains below come from one sample, sequenced in a study of radiation and T cells in renal cell carcinoma. Time point reported: blood 2 weeks post-SBRT. Treatment noted: 15 Gy SBRT to primary tumor, nephrectomy 4 weeks later. Some clones are missing from TCRdb's copy, which holds only in-frame ones; the method was immunoSEQ multiplex PCR. Among 100,000 to 150,000 clones listed, roughly four fifths were seen once. The specimen was blood, collected from a patient whose treatment included radiotherapy and nephrectomy. The receptors here all came from a man in his forties or fifties with renal cell carcinoma.

This clone appeared a few times. The chain has TRBV2 and TRBJ2-7, with unresolved D. The CDR3 length is 10 residues. Germline-derived CDR1 and CDR2 are SNHLY and FYNNEI. With 4 bases removed from V and 3 bases from J, the gap between germline ends came to 1 base. The CDR3 bases are TGTGCCAGCAGTGTCTACGAGCAGTACTTC. Residues: CASSVYEQYF.

The chain employs TRBV5-1 and TRBJ1-1; TRBD1 agrees at 7 bases. V shed 1 base, J shed 4 bases, and the junction held 4 bases outside the gene matches. The germline CDR1 and CDR2 sequences are SGHRS and YFSETQ. The CDR3 spans 14 residues. The CDR3 DNA reads as TGCGCCAGCAGCTTGCAGGGGGACGGCACTGAAGCTTTCTTT. Translation: CASSLQGDGTEAFF.